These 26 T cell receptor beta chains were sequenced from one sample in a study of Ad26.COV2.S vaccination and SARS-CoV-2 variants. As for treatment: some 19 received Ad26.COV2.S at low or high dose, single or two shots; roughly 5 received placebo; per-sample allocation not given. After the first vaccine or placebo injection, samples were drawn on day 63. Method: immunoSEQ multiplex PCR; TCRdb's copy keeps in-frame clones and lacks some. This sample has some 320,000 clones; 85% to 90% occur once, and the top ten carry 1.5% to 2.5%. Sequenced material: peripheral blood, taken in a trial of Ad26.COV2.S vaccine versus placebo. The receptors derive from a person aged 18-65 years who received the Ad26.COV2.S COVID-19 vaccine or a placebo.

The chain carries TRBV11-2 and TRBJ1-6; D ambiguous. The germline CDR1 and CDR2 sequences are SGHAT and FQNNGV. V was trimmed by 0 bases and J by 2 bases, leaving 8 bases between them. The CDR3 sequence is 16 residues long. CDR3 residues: CASSLDRAAYNSPLHF. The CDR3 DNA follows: TGTGCCAGCAGCTTAGATCGGGCAGCCTATAATTCACCCCTCCACTTT.

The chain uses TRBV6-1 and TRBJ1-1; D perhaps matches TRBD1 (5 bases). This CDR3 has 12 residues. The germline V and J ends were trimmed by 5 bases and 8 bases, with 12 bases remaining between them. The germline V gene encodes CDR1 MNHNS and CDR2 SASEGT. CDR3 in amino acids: CASSRAGGEAFF. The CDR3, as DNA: TGTGCCAGCAGTCGGGCGGGGGGAGAAGCTTTCTTT.

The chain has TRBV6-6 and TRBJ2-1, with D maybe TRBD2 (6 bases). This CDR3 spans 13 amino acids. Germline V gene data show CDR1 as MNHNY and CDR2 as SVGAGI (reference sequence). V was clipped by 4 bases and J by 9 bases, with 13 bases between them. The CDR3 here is CASSSLGSGEQFF. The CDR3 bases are TGTGCCAGCAGTTCCCTCGGTAGCGGTGAGCAGTTCTTC.

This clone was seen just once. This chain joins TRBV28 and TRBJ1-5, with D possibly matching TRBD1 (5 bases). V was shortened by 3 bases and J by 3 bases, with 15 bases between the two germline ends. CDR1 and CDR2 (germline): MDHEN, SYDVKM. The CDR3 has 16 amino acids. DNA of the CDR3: TGTGCCAGCAGTTTTTCCTCGGGGGGGTTCAATCAGCCCCAGCATTTT. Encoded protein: CASSFSSGGFNQPQHF.

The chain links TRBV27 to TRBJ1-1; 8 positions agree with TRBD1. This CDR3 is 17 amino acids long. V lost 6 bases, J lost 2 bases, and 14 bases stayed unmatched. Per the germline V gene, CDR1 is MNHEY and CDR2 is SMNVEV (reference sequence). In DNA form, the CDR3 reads TGTGCCAGCAGCCCCGGACAGGGCCGTCCCCTCAACACTGAAGCTTTCTTT. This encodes CASSPGQGRPLNTEAFF.

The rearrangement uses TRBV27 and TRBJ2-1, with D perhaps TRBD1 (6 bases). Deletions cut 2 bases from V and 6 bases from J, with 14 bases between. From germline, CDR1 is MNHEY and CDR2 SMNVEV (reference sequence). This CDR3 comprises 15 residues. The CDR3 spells CASSLRRQGLNEQFF. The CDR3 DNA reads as TGTGCCAGCAGTTTAAGACGGCAGGGGCTCAATGAGCAGTTCTTC.

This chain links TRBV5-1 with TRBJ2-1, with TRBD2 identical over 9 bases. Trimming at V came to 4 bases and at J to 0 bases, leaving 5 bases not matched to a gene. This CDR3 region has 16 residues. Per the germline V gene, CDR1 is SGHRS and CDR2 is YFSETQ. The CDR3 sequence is CASSTRGGASYNEQFF. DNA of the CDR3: TGCGCCAGCAGCACACGCGGGGGGGCCTCCTACAATGAGCAGTTCTTC.

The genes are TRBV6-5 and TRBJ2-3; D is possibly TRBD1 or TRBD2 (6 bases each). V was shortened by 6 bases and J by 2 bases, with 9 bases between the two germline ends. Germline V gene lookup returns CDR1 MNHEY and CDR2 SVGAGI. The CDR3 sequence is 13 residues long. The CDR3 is CASRRGATDTQYF. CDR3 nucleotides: TGTGCCAGCAGGAGGGGGGCCACAGATACGCAGTATTTT.

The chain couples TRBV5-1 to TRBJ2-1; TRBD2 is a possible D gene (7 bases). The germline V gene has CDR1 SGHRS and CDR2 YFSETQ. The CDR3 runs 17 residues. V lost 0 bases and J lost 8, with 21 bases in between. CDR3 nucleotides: TGCGCCAGCAGCTTGGCGCTACGGGGGGCCCAGGGTGATGAGCAGTTCTTC. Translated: CASSLALRGAQGDEQFF.

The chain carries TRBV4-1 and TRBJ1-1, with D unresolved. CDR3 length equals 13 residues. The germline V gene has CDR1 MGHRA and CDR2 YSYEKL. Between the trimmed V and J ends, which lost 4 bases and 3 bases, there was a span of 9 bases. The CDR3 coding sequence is TGCGCCAGCAGCCCTGGACGGTACACTGAAGCTTTCTTT. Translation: CASSPGRYTEAFF.

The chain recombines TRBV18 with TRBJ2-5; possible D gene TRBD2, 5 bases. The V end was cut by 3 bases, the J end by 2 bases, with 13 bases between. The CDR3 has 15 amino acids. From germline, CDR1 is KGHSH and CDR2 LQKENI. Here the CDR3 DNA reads TGTGCCAGCTCACCCGGTCGGGGTTCTCAAGAGACCCAGTACTTC. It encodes CASSPGRGSQETQYF.

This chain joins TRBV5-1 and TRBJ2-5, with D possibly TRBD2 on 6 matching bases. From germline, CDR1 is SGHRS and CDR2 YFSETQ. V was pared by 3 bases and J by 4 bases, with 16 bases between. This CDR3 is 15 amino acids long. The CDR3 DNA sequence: TGCGCCAGCAGCTGGGACTCCCGTGCCGGAGAGACCCAGTACTTC. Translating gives CASSWDSRAGETQYF.

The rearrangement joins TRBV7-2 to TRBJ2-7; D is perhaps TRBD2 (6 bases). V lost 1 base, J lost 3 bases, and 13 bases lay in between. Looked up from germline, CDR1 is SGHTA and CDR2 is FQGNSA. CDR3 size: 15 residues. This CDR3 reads CASSLGGAAIYEQYF. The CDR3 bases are TGTGCCAGCAGCTTAGGCGGGGCCGCGATCTACGAGCAGTACTTC. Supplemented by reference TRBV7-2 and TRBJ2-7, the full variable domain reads GAGVSQSPSNKVTEKGKDVELRCDPISGHTALYWYRQSLGQGLEFLIYFQGNSAPDKSGLPSDRFSAERTGGSVSTLTIQRTQQEDSAVYLCASSLGGAAIYEQYFGPGTRLTVT.

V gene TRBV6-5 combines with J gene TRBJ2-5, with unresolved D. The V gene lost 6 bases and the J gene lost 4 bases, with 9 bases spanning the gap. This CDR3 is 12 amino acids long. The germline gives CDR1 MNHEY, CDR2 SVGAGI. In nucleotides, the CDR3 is TGTGCCAGCAGCTCAGCTGCAGAGACCCAGTACTTC. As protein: CASSSAAETQYF.

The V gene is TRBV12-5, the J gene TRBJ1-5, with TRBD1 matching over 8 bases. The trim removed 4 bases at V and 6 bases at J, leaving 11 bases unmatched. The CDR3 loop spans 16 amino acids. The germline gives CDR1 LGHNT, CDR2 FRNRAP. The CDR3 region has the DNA TGTGCTAGTGGTTCTACCAACTCAGGGGGCCGTCAGCCCCAGCATTTT. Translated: CASGSTNSGGRQPQHF.

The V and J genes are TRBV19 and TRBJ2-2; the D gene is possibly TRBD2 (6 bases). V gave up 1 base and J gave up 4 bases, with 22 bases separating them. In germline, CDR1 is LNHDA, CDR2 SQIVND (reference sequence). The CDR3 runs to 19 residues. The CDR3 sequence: CASSIAEGRSPFGTGELFF. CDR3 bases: TGTGCCAGTAGTATAGCGGAAGGGAGGTCACCCTTCGGCACCGGGGAGCTGTTTTTT.

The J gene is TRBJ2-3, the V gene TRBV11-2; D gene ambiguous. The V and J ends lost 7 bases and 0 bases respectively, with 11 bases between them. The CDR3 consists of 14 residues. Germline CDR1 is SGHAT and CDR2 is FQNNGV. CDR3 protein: CASIPMRSTDTQYF. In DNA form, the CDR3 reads TGTGCCAGCATCCCCATGAGGAGCACAGATACGCAGTATTTT.

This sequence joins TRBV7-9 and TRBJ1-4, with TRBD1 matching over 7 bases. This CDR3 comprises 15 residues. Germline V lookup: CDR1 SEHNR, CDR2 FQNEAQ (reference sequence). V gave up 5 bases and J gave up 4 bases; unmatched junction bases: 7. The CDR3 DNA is TGTGCCAGCAGCCCGACAGGGCTAAGTAATGAAAAACTGTTTTTT. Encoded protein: CASSPTGLSNEKLFF.

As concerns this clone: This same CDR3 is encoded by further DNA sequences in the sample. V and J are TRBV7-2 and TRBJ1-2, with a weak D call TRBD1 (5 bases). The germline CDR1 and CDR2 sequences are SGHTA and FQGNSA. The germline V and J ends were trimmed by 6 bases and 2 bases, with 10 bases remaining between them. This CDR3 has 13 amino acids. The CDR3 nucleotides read TGTGCCAGCAGTCTGGGGGGGAACTATGGCTACACCTTC. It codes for CASSLGGNYGYTF.

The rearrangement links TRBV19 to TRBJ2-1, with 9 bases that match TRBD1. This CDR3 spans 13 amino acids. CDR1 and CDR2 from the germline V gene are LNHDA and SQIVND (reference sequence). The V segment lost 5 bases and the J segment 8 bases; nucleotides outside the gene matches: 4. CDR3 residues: CASSDRGAYEQFF. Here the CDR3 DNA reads TGTGCCAGTAGTGACAGGGGGGCTTATGAGCAGTTCTTC.

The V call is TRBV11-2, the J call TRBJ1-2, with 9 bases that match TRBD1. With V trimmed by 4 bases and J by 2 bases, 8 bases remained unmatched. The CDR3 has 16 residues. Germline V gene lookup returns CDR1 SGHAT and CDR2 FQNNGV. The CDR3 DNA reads TGTGCCAGCAGCTCCCGGGGGACAGGGCCGAACTATGGCTACACCTTC. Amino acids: CASSSRGTGPNYGYTF.

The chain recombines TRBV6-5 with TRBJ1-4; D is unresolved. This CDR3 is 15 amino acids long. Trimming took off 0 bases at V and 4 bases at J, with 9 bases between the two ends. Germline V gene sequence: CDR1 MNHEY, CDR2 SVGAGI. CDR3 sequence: CASSYSAWVNEKLFF. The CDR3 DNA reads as TGTGCCAGCAGTTACTCCGCCTGGGTTAATGAAAAACTGTTTTTT.

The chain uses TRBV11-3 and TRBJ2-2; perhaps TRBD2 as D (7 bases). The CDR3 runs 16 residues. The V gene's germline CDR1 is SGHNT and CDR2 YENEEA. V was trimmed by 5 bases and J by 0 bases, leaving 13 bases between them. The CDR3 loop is CASSPGGASNTGELFF. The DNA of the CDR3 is TGTGCCAGCAGCCCTGGGGGGGCTTCGAACACCGGGGAGCTGTTTTTT.

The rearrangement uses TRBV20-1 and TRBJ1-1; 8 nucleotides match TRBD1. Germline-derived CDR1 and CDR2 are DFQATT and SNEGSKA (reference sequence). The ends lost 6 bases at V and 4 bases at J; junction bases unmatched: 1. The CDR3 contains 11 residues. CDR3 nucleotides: TGCAGTGCCCAGGGGGCCACTGAAGCTTTCTTT. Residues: CSAQGATEAFF.

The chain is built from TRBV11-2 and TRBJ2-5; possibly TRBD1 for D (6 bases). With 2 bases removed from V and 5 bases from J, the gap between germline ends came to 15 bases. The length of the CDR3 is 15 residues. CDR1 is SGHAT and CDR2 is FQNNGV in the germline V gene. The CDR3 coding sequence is TGTGCCAGCAGCTTATTCAGGGGCCCGGGTGAGACCCAGTACTTC. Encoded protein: CASSLFRGPGETQYF. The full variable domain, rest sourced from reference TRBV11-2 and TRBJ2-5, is EAGVAQSPRYKIIEKRQSVAFWCNPISGHATLYWYQQILGQGPKLLIQFQNNGVVDDSQLPKDRFSAERLKGVDSTLKIQPAKLEDSAVYLCASSLFRGPGETQYFGPGTRLLVL.

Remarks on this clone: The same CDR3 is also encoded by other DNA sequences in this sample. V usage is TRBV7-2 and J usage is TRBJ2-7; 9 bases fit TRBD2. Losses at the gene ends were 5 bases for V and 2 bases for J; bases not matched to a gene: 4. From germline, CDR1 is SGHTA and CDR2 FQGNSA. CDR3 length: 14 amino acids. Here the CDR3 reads CASSPQRGAYEQYF. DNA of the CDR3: TGTGCCAGCAGCCCCCAGCGGGGGGCCTACGAGCAGTACTTC. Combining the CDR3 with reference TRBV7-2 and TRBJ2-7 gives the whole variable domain GAGVSQSPSNKVTEKGKDVELRCDPISGHTALYWYRQSLGQGLEFLIYFQGNSAPDKSGLPSDRFSAERTGGSVSTLTIQRTQQEDSAVYLCASSPQRGAYEQYFGPGTRLTVT.